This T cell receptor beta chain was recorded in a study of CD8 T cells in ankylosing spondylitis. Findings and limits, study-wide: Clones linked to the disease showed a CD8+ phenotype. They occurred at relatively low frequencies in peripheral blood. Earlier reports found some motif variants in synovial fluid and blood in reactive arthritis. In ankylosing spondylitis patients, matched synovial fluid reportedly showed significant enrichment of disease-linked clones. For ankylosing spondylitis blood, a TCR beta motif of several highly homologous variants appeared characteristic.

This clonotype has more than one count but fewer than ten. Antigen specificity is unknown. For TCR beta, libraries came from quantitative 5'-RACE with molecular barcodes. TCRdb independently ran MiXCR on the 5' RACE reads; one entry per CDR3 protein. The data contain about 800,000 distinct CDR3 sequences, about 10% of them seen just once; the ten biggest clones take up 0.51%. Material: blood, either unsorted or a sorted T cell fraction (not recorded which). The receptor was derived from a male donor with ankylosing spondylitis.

In DNA form, the CDR3 reads TGTGCCTGGAGTCGAGCGGGGGGGCCTAGAGGCACAGATACGCAGTATTTT. It is translated as CAWSRAGGPRGTDTQYF. The gene calls are TRBV30 and TRBJ2-3; 10 bases match TRBD2. J was trimmed by 1 base and V by 2 bases; bases with no gene match: 9. This CDR3 spans 17 amino acids. The V gene's germline CDR1 is GTSNPN and CDR2 SVGIG (reference sequence).